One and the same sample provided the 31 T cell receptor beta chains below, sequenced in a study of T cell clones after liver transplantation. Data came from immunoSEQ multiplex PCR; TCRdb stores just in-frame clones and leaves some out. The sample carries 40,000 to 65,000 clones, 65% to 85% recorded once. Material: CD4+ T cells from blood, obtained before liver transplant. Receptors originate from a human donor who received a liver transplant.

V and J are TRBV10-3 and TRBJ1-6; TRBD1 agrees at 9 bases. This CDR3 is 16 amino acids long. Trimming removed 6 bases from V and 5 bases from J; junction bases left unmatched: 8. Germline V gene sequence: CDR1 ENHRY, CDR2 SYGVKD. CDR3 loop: CAIRFRDRVDNSPLHF. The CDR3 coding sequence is TGTGCCATCAGGTTCCGGGACAGGGTCGATAATTCACCCCTCCACTTT.

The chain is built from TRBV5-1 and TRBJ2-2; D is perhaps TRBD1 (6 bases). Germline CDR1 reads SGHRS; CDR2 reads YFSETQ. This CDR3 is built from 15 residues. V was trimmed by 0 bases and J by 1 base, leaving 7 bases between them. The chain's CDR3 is CASSLGTVNTGELFF. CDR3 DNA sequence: TGCGCCAGCAGCTTGGGGACAGTGAACACCGGGGAGCTGTTTTTT. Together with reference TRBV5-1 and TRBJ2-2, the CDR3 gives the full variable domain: KAGVTQTPRYLIKTRGQQVTLSCSPISGHRSVSWYQQTPGQGLQFLFEYFSETQRNKGNFPGRFSGRQFSNSRSEMNVSTLELGDSALYLCASSLGTVNTGELFFGEGSRLTVL.

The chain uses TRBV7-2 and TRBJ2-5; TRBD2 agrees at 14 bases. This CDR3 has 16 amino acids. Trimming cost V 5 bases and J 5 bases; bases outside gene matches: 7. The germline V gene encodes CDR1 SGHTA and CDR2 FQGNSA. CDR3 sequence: CASSPWTSGGTETQYF. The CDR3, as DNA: TGTGCCAGCAGCCCGTGGACTAGCGGGGGGACGGAGACCCAGTACTTC.

The CDR3 spells CASRTEGTGAGEAFF. CDR3 sequence (DNA): TGTGCCAGCAGGACAGAAGGTACGGGGGCAGGTGAAGCTTTCTTT. This chain links TRBV7-3 with TRBJ1-1; tentative D call: TRBD1 (6 bases). The germline V gene has CDR1 SGHTA and CDR2 FQGTGA. Trimming cost V 6 bases and J 7 bases, with 21 bases left between them. This CDR3 has 15 amino acids.

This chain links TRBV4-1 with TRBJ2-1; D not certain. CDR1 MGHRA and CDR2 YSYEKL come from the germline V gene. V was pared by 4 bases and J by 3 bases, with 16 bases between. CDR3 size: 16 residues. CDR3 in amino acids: CASSRISIADYNEQFF. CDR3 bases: TGCGCCAGCAGCCGAATCTCGATAGCAGACTACAATGAGCAGTTCTTC.

The CDR3: CASSVSNRDSGNTIYF. CDR3 in DNA: TGTGCCAGCAGCGTCTCGAACAGAGACTCTGGAAACACCATATATTTT. The rearrangement uses TRBV9 and TRBJ1-3; D ambiguous. Germline values: CDR1 SGDLS, CDR2 YYNGEE. CDR3 length: 16 residues. V dropped 2 bases and J dropped 0 bases, with 12 bases sitting between them. Supplemented by reference TRBV9 and TRBJ1-3, the full variable domain reads DSGVTQTPKHLITATGQRVTLRCSPRSGDLSVYWYQQSLDQGLQFLIQYYNGEERAKGNILERFSAQQFPDLHSELNLSSLELGDSALYFCASSVSNRDSGNTIYFGEGSWLTVV.

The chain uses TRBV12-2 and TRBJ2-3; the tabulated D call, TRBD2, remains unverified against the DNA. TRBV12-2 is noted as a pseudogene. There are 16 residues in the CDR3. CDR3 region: CASRHPAGTSPDTQYF. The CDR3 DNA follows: TGTGCAAGTCGCCATCCTGCCGGGACTAGTCCAGATACGCAGTATTTT.

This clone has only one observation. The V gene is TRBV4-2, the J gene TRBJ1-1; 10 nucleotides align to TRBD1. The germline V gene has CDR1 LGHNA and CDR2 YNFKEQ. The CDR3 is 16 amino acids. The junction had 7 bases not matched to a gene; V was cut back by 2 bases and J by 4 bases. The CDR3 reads CASSQPGQGWGTEAFF. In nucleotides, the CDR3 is TGTGCCAGCAGCCAACCGGGACAGGGGTGGGGCACTGAAGCTTTCTTT.

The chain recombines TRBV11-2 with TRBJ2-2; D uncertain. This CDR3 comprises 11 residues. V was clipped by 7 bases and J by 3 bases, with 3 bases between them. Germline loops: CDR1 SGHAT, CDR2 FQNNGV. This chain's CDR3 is CASTDTGELFF. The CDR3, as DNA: TGTGCCAGCACAGACACCGGGGAGCTGTTTTTT.

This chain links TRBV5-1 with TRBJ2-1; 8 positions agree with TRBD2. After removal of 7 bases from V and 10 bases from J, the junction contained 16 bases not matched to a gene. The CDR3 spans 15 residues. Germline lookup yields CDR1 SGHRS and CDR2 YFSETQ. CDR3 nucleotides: TGCGCCAGCGCGGGCCAAAGCGGGAGATCGGAGGAGCAGTTCTTC. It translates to CASAGQSGRSEEQFF.

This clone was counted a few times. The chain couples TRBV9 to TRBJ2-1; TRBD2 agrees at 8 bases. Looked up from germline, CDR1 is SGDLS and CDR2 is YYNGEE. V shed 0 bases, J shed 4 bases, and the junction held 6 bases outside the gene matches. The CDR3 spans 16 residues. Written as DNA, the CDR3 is TGTGCCAGCAGCGTAGGGAGCGGGGGTTGGTACAATGAGCAGTTCTTC. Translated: CASSVGSGGWYNEQFF.

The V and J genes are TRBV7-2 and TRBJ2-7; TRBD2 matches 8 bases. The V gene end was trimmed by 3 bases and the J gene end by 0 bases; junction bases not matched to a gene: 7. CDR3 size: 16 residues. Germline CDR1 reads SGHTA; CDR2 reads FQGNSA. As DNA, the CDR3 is TGTGCCAGCAGCTTGGCAAGCGGGAGTCACTCCTACGAGCAGTACTTC. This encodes CASSLASGSHSYEQYF.

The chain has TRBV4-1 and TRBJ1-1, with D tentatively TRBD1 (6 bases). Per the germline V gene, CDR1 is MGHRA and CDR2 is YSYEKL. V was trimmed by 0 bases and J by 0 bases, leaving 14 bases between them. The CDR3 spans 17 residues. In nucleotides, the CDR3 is TGCGCCAGCAGCCAAGACCTACAACAGGGCCTGAACACTGAAGCTTTCTTT. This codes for CASSQDLQQGLNTEAFF.

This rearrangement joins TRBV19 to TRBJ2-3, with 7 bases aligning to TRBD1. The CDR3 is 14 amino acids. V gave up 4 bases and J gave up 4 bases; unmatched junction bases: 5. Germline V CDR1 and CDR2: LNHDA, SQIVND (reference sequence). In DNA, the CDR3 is TGTGCCAGTAGTAAGACAGGGCGGGCAGATACGCAGTATTTT. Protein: CASSKTGRADTQYF.

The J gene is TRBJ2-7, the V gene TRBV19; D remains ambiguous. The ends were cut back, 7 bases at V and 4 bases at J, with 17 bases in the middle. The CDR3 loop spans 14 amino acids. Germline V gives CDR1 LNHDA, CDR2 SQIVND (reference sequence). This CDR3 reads CASTGHGQTYEQYF. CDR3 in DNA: TGTGCCAGTACGGGCCACGGGCAGACTTACGAGCAGTACTTC.

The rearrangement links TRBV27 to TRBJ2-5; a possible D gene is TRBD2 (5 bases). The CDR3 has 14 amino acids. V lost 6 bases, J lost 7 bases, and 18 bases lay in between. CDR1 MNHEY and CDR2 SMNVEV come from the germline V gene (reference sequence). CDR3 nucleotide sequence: TGTGCCAGCAGGTCTGCGGGCCAAGGTGGGACCCAGTACTTC. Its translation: CASRSAGQGGTQYF.

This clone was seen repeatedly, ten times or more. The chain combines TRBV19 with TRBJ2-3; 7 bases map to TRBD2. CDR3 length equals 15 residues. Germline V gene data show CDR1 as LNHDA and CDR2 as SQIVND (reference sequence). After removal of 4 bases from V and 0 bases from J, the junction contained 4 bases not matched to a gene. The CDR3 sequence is CASSTSSGSTDTQYF. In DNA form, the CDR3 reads TGTGCCAGTAGTACCTCTAGCGGAAGCACAGATACGCAGTATTTT.

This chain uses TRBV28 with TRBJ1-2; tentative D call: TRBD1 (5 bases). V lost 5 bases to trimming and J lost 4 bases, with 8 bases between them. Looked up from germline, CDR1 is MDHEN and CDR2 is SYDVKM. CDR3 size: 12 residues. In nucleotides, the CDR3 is TGTGCCAGCAGTCGACAGTCCTATGGCTACACCTTC. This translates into CASSRQSYGYTF.

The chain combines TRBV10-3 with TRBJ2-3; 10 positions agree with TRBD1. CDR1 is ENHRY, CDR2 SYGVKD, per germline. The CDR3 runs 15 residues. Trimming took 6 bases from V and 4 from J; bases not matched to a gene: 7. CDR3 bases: TGTGCCATCAGCGCGACAGGGGGCTTTTCAGATACGCAGTATTTT. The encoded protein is CAISATGGFSDTQYF.

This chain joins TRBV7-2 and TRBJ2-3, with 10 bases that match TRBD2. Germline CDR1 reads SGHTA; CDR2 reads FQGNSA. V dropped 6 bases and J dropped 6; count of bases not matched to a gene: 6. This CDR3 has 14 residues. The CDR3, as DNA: TGTGCCAGCAGACCCGGGACTAGCGCCGATACGCAGTATTTT. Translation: CASRPGTSADTQYF.

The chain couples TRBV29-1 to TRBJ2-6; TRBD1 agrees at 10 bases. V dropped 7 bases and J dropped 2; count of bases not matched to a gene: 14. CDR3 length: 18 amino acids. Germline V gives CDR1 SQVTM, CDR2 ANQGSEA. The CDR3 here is CSASTGTGAGAGANVLTF. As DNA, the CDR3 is TGCAGCGCCAGCACCGGGACAGGGGCGGGCGCTGGGGCCAACGTCCTGACTTTC. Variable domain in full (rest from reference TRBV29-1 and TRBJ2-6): SAVISQKPSRDICQRGTSLTIQCQVDSQVTMMFWYRQQPGQSLTLIATANQGSEATYESGFVIDKFPISRPNLTFSTLTVSNMSPEDSSIYLCSASTGTGAGAGANVLTFGAGSRLTVL.

The CDR3 nucleotides read TGCGCCAGCAGCTTCTGGGGGTTGGCCGACACTGAAGCTTTCTTT. It codes for CASSFWGLADTEAFF. V is TRBV5-1 and J is TRBJ1-1; D may be TRBD1 (5 bases). The CDR3 sequence is 15 residues long. Trimming took 2 bases from V and 3 from J, leaving 14 bases between them. Germline V lookup: CDR1 SGHRS, CDR2 YFSETQ.

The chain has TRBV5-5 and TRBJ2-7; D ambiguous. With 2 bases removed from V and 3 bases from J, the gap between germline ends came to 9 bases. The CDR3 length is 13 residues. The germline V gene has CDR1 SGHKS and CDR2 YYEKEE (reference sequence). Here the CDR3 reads CASSFQSGYEQYF. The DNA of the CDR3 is TGTGCCAGCAGCTTTCAGAGTGGCTACGAGCAGTACTTC.

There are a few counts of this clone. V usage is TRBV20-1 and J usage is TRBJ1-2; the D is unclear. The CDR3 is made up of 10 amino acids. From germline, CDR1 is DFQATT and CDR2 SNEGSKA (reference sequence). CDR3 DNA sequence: TGCAGCTCAACCAACTATGGCTACACCTTC. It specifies CSSTNYGYTF.

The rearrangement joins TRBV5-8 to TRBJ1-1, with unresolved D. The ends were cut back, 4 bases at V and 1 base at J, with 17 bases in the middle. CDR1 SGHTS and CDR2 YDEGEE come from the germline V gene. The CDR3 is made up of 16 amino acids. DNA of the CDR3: TGTGCCAGCAGCCCCCTTCTCGGGCGGGCGAACACTGAAGCTTTCTTT. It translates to CASSPLLGRANTEAFF.

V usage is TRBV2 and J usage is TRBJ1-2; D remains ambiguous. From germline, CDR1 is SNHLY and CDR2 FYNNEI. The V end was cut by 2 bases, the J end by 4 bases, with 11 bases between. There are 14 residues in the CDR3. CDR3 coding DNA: TGTGCCAGCAGTGAATTGGGCCCAGCCTATGGCTACACCTTC. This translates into CASSELGPAYGYTF.

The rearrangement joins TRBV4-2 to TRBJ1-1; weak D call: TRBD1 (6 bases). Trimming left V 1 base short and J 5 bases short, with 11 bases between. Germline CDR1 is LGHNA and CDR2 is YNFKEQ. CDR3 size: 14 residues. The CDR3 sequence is CASSQAGAGTEAFF. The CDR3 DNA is TGTGCCAGCAGCCAAGCAGGGGCTGGTACTGAAGCTTTCTTT.

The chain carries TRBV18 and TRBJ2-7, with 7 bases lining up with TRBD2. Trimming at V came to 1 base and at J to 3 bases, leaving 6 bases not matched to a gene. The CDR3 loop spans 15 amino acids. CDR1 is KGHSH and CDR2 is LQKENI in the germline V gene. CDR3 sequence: CASSPQGGNHYEQYF. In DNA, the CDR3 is TGTGCCAGCTCACCACAGGGAGGGAATCACTACGAGCAGTACTTC.

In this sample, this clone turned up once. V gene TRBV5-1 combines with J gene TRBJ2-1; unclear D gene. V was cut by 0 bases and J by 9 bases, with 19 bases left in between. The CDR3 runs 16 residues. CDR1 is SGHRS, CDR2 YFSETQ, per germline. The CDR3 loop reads CASSLEAWGGFTEQFF. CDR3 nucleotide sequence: TGCGCCAGCAGCTTGGAGGCCTGGGGTGGATTTACTGAGCAGTTCTTC.

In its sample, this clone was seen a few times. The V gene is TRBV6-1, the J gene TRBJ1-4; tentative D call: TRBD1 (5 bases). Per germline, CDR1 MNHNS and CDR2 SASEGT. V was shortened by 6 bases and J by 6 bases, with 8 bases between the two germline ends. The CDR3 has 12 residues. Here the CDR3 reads CASRGPDEKLFF. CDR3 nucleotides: TGTGCCAGCAGGGGGCCGGATGAAAAACTGTTTTTT.

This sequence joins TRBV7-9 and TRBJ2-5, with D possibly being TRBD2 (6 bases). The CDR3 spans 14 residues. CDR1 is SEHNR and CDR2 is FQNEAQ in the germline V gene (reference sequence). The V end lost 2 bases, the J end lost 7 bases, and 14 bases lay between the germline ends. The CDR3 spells CASSLSTGEVTQYF. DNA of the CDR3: TGTGCCAGCAGCTTATCGACTGGGGAGGTGACCCAGTACTTC.